A selection of T cell receptor beta chains follows, all from one sample in a study of blood T cell repertoires in COVID-19. Some clones are missing from TCRdb's copy, which holds only in-frame ones; the method was immunoSEQ multiplex PCR. Here the sample spans some 290,000 clones, over 90% being singletons. Sample: PBMCs or T cells enriched from blood (not recorded which). These receptors were collected from a woman in her twenties or thirties who had been exposed to COVID-19. The CDR3 runs from the conserved cysteine through the conserved F or W. Fields, in order: J gene, D gene, clone size, V gene, CDR3 DNA, CDR3 protein. A D gene is named only where the DNA matches it firmly. Only some rows state a clone size, as once, few, many or a class for expanded clones.

TRBJ2-7 NA NA TRBV18 TGTGCCAGCTCACCAGGGATGGGGGGAGGCCAGCAGTACTTC CASSPGMGGGQQYF
TRBJ2-7 TRBD1 NA TRBV5-5 TGTGCCAGCAGCTTGGTACAAACGACAGGGCATGTTGGCTACGAGCAGTACTTC CASSLVQTTGHVGYEQYF
TRBJ2-7 TRBD1 NA TRBV7-8 TGTGCCAGCAGCAGACAGGGGGACGAGCAGTACTTC CASSRQGDEQYF
TRBJ1-4 TRBD1 once TRBV29-1 TGCAGCGTTAGGACAGGCCCTAATGAAAAACTGTTTTTT CSVRTGPNEKLFF
TRBJ1-2 NA NA TRBV6-1 TGTGCCAGCAGTGAAGCGCTTCACTCCAACTATGGCTACACCTTC CASSEALHSNYGYTF
TRBJ1-4 NA NA TRBV10-3 TGTGCCATCAGTGAGTCGAATCGGGAGGGGAAACTGTTTTTT CAISESNREGKLFF
TRBJ2-3 NA NA TRBV6-5 TGTGCCAGCAGGCCCCAGACAGCAAGCACAGATACGCAGTATTTT CASRPQTASTDTQYF
TRBJ1-5 NA once TRBV10-2 TGCGCCAGCAGTGACCCCGACAGTAGTCCCCAGCATTTT CASSDPDSSPQHF
TRBJ2-7 NA NA TRBV15 TGTGCCACCAGCCGACAGCCGACCTACGAGCAGTACTTC CATSRQPTYEQYF
TRBJ1-4 NA once TRBV5-6 TGTGCCAGCAGCCCCCGATTGGGGGCCGGTGAAAAACTGTTTTTT CASSPRLGAGEKLFF
TRBJ2-3 TRBD2 NA TRBV5-1 TGCGCCAGCAGCTTGCTAGCGGGGGATGCAGATACGCAGTATTTT CASSLLAGDADTQYF
TRBJ2-7 TRBD1 once TRBV5-6 TGTGCCAGCAGCCTCGGGACAGGCCACGAGCAGTACTTC CASSLGTGHEQYF
TRBJ2-5 TRBD2 NA TRBV7-6 TGTGCCAGCAGCTTAGGACTAGCGGGGGCTTTCCAAGAGACCCAGTACTTC CASSLGLAGAFQETQYF
TRBJ2-7 NA once TRBV11-2 TGTGCCAGCAGCTCCCAGGGGCTTATCGCCGAGGAGCAGTACTTC CASSSQGLIAEEQYF
TRBJ1-2 NA NA TRBV9 TGTGCCAGCAGCCGCCCCGGGACTTTCTATGGCTACACCTTC CASSRPGTFYGYTF
TRBJ1-6 NA NA TRBV10-3 TGTGCCATCAGTGGTGGCAATTCACCCCTCCACTTT CAISGGNSPLHF
TRBJ1-4 NA NA TRBV30 TGTGCCTGGAGTGCAGGGGAATATGAAAAACTGTTTTTT CAWSAGEYEKLFF
TRBJ2-5 TRBD1 NA TRBV2 TGTGCCAGCGTCCGGGACAGGGGACACCAAGAGACCCAGTACTTC CASVRDRGHQETQYF
TRBJ2-5 TRBD2 NA TRBV6-2/TRBV6-3 TGTGCCAGCAGTCGAGCGGGGGGGCAGGATCAAGAGACCCAGTACTTC CASSRAGGQDQETQYF
TRBJ1-1 NA NA TRBV19 TGTGCCAGTAGTATAGGTTTTGGACAGAACACTGAAGCTTTCTTT CASSIGFGQNTEAFF
TRBJ1-6 TRBD1 NA TRBV19 TGTGCCAGTACTGGGACAGGGGGTAATTCACCCCTCCACTTT CASTGTGGNSPLHF
TRBJ2-7 TRBD1 NA TRBV7-2 TGTGCCAGCAGCACAGGGGGCGCATTTAACGAGCAGTACTTC CASSTGGAFNEQYF
TRBJ2-3 TRBD2 NA TRBV7-3 TGTGCCAGCAGCTTAGGAGCGGGGGCCGTGGGCACAGATACGCAGTATTTT CASSLGAGAVGTDTQYF
TRBJ2-7 NA NA TRBV29-1 TGCAGCGTCCCGGGTTACAACTACGAGCAGTACTTC CSVPGYNYEQYF
TRBJ2-3 TRBD1 NA TRBV6-2/TRBV6-3 TGTGCCAGCAGTTACGACCCGGACAGGGAAGGTCCAGATACGCAGTATTTT CASSYDPDREGPDTQYF
TRBJ1-6 NA NA TRBV7-2 TGTGCCAGCAGCTTTCCCCTGGGGGGGCTGTCAGATTCACCCCTCCACTTT CASSFPLGGLSDSPLHF
TRBJ2-1 TRBD2 NA TRBV6-5 TGTGCCGTACGGGGCGGGGGGGCAGATCACAGGTTCTTC CAVRGGGADHRFF
TRBJ1-6 TRBD1 NA TRBV18 TGTGCCAGCTCACCATATCCTACAGGGGATAATTCACCCCTCCACTTT CASSPYPTGDNSPLHF
TRBJ2-2 NA NA TRBV19 TGTGCCAGTAGTATTCCGGGCGGGGAGCTGTTTTTT CASSIPGGELFF
TRBJ1-5 TRBD1 NA TRBV19 TGTGCCAGTAGACTACGAAGGACAGGGGGCAGGATCAGCAATCAGCCCCAGCATTTT CASRLRRTGGRISNQPQHF
TRBJ1-6 NA NA TRBV3-1/TRBV3-2 TGTGCCAGCAGTCCCTGGGGCGGGGGGGATAATTCACCCCTCCACTTT CASSPWGGGDNSPLHF
TRBJ2-1 TRBD1 NA TRBV30 TGTGCCTGGAAGGGACAGGGGGCCGGCAATGAGCAGTTCTTC CAWKGQGAGNEQFF
TRBJ1-4 NA NA TRBV6-5 TGTGCCAGCAGTTATAGCCCAGGGTCCCCGGGAAAACTGTTTTTT CASSYSPGSPGKLFF
TRBJ2-7 TRBD2 NA TRBV7-2 TGTGCCAGCAGCTACTCTAGCGGGGGGGCAAGGGAGCAGTACTTC CASSYSSGGAREQYF
TRBJ1-5 NA NA TRBV7-9 TGTGCCAGCGCCGAGCCCACTCACAATCAGCCCCAGCATTTT CASAEPTHNQPQHF
TRBJ1-2 NA NA TRBV12-3/TRBV12-4 TGTGCCAGCAGTATCTGGGCAGGGGGCTACACCTTC CASSIWAGGYTF
TRBJ1-5 TRBD1 once TRBV14 TGTGCCAGCAGCCAAAGGGGACAGGGGAGGGATCAGCCCCAGCATTTT CASSQRGQGRDQPQHF
TRBJ2-1 NA once TRBV4-3 TGCGCCAGCAGCCAAGAAGCCCAGGGGTTCACCTACAATGAGCAGTTCTTC CASSQEAQGFTYNEQFF
TRBJ2-7 TRBD1 once TRBV5-1 TGCGCCAGCAGCTTAACCGCCGGGACAGGGAACGAGCAGTACTTC CASSLTAGTGNEQYF
TRBJ1-1 NA NA TRBV7-9 TGTGCCAGCAGCTTACCCGACCAGGTTGGGAGGGGTGAAGCTTTCTTT CASSLPDQVGRGEAFF
TRBJ2-3 TRBD1 NA TRBV4-1 TGCGCCAGCAGCTTCGTCACGGGACAGCTCACAGATACGCAGTATTTT CASSFVTGQLTDTQYF
TRBJ1-4 NA few TRBV18 TGTGCCAGCTCACCATCGGTTGAAAAACTGTTTTTT CASSPSVEKLFF
TRBJ1-5 NA NA TRBV25-1 TGTGCCAGCAGTGAATATCGGGGTCAGCCCCAGCATTTT CASSEYRGQPQHF
TRBJ1-1 TRBD1 NA TRBV18 TGTGCCAGCTCACCCCCGGGACAGGGGTTGAGGGCTGAAGCTTTCTTT CASSPPGQGLRAEAFF
TRBJ2-1 TRBD2 NA TRBV24-1 TGTGCCACCAGTGATTTGCCCAGAGGGCTAGCGGATTTCAATGAGCAGTTCTTC CATSDLPRGLADFNEQFF
TRBJ2-1 TRBD2 NA TRBV9 TGTGCCAGCAGCGTAGGTCTCCTAGCGGGGGGATACAATGAGCAGTTCTTC CASSVGLLAGGYNEQFF
TRBJ1-4 NA NA TRBV5-5 TGTGCCAGCAGTTCCGTGGGGGCGGTACGTGAAAAACTGTTTTTT CASSSVGAVREKLFF
TRBJ1-4 TRBD1 NA TRBV12-3/TRBV12-4 TGTGCCAGCAGTGCGACAGGGGAGGAAAAACTGTTTTTT CASSATGEEKLFF
TRBJ1-1 NA NA TRBV6-5 TGTGCCAGCAGCGGACAGATGAACACTGAAGCTTTCTTT CASSGQMNTEAFF
TRBJ1-2 NA NA TRBV20-1 TGCAGTGATCCGCCCAGGTATGGCTACACCTTC CSDPPRYGYTF
TRBJ2-3 NA NA TRBV24-1 TGTGCCACCACTGAAACAGGGAGCACAGATACGCAGTATTTT CATTETGSTDTQYF
TRBJ1-5 NA NA TRBV7-8 TGTGCCAGCAGCTCCAGGAGGGGGGGGCTAGGGCAGCCCCAGCATTTT CASSSRRGGLGQPQHF
TRBJ2-5 NA NA TRBV5-1 TGCGCCAGCAGCTCAGGACAGCCGTACCAAGAGACCCAGTACTTC CASSSGQPYQETQYF
TRBJ1-3 NA NA TRBV9 TGTGCCAGCAGCGCCGACCTCGGGGGTGGAAACACCATATATTTT CASSADLGGGNTIYF
TRBJ1-4 NA NA TRBV4-2 TGTGCCAGCAGCCAAGATGGGGAGGGGCAAAAACTGTTTTTT CASSQDGEGQKLFF